One sample yielded the 10 T cell receptor beta chains listed below, sequenced in a study of shared clonotypes between healthy human individuals. Data came from immunoSEQ multiplex PCR; TCRdb stores just in-frame clones and leaves some out. Of 2 million to 2.5 million clones listed, about 90% were seen once; the top ten hold 0.3% to 0.45%. The sequencing sample was made of naive CD4+ T cells from PBMCs. Subset: CD45RA+ positively selected. The receptors shown here come from a man aged 18 to 29 in good health. Some clones in this sample may be carry-over from other donors' samples.

This chain joins TRBV4-2 and TRBJ2-5; 10 bases are a match to TRBD2. Trimming took 0 bases from V and 5 from J; bases not matched to a gene: 6. This CDR3 spans 16 amino acids. Germline loops: CDR1 LGHNA, CDR2 YNFKEQ. Here the CDR3 reads CASSQDPGLAWETQYF. For the CDR3, the DNA is TGTGCCAGCAGCCAAGACCCGGGACTAGCGTGGGAGACCCAGTACTTC.

The chain joins TRBV7-3 to TRBJ1-1; 7 bases are a match to TRBD1. The CDR3 spans 15 residues. With V trimmed by 5 bases and J by 6 bases, 12 bases remained unmatched. Per the germline V gene, CDR1 is SGHTA and CDR2 is FQGTGA. In nucleotides, the CDR3 is TGTGCCAGCAGCCTAGAGCAGGGGGAGTACGCTGAAGCTTTCTTT. Encoded protein: CASSLEQGEYAEAFF.

This clone was seen just once. The gene calls are TRBV27 and TRBJ2-7; TRBD2 agrees at 11 bases. Germline trimming cut 4 bases from V and 7 bases from J; bases unmatched to any gene: 9. In germline, CDR1 is MNHEY, CDR2 SMNVEV (reference sequence). The CDR3 covers 15 residues. For the CDR3, the DNA is TGTGCCAGCAGTTCCATAGCGGGAGGGCCGAGGGAGCAGTACTTC. It translates to CASSSIAGGPREQYF.

The table lists this clone with a count of one. This chain connects TRBV6-1 to TRBJ2-3; a weak D match, TRBD2 (6 bases). Germline V CDR1 and CDR2: MNHNS, SASEGT. The CDR3 spans 18 residues. Trimming removed 2 bases from V and 3 bases from J, with 21 bases in between. The CDR3 coding sequence is TGTGCCAGCAGTGAATTCCCCGGTGGGGGAGGCAGGACAGATACGCAGTATTTT. Translated, it gives CASSEFPGGGGRTDTQYF.

V and J are TRBV2 and TRBJ2-7, with D possibly matching TRBD1 (6 bases). The CDR3 is made up of 13 amino acids. Between the trimmed V and J ends, which lost 7 bases and 7 bases, there was a span of 17 bases. Looked up from germline, CDR1 is SNHLY and CDR2 is FYNNEI. The CDR3 DNA is TGTGCCAGCACCCTCGACAGGCCTCCGGAGCAGTACTTC. This encodes CASTLDRPPEQYF.

The chain joins TRBV15 to TRBJ2-3, with 8 bases aligning to TRBD2. Germline V gene data show CDR1 as LNHNV and CDR2 as YYDKDF (reference sequence). This CDR3 is built from 17 residues. V dropped 0 bases and J dropped 4; count of bases not matched to a gene: 9. The CDR3 DNA is TGTGCCACCAGCAGAGAAAGGCGGGGGGCTTGGGCAGATACGCAGTATTTT. Its protein is CATSRERRGAWADTQYF.

The CDR3 region has the DNA TGTGCCAGTAGTCCCACGATGCGGGACAGGGACACTGAAGCTTTCTTT. As protein: CASSPTMRDRDTEAFF. The chain uses TRBV19 and TRBJ1-1; 9 bases line up with TRBD1. Germline CDR1 LNHDA, CDR2 SQIVND (reference sequence). After removal of 5 bases from V and 3 bases from J, the junction contained 10 bases not matched to a gene. This CDR3 is 16 amino acids long. The variable domain in full, with the rest retrieved from reference TRBV19 and TRBJ1-1, is DGGITQSPKYLFRKEGQNVTLSCEQNLNHDAMYWYRQDPGQGLRLIYYSQIVNDFQKGDIAEGYSVSREKKESFPLTVTSAQKNPTAFYLCASSPTMRDRDTEAFFGQGTRLTVV.

This rearrangement joins TRBV5-1 to TRBJ2-5; TRBD2 matches at 9 bases. The CDR3 runs 15 residues. Germline CDR1 is SGHRS and CDR2 is YFSETQ. V was clipped by 7 bases and J by 5 bases; unmatched bases: 12. CDR3 protein: CASGGIAGVAETQYF. Written as DNA, the CDR3 is TGCGCCAGCGGGGGGATAGCGGGAGTAGCCGAGACCCAGTACTTC.

This clone appeared once. DNA of the CDR3: TGTGCCAGTAGTATGGACAGCTATCAGCCCCAGCATTTT. Translated, it gives CASSMDSYQPQHF. The chain carries TRBV19 and TRBJ1-5; TRBD1 might be the D (6 bases). CDR3 length: 13 residues. V gave up 3 bases and J gave up 5 bases, with 8 bases separating them. Germline loops: CDR1 LNHDA, CDR2 SQIVND (reference sequence).

The rearrangement joins TRBV23-1 to TRBJ2-7, with 7 bases matching TRBD2. TRBV23-1 qualifies as an ORF whose function is uncertain. The CDR3 is 16 residues long. The trim removed 1 base at V and 3 bases at J, leaving 9 bases unmatched. In DNA, the CDR3 is TGCGCCAGCAGTCAATGCGGTCTAGCGGAAGACTACGAGCAGTACTTC. Protein: CASSQCGLAEDYEQYF.